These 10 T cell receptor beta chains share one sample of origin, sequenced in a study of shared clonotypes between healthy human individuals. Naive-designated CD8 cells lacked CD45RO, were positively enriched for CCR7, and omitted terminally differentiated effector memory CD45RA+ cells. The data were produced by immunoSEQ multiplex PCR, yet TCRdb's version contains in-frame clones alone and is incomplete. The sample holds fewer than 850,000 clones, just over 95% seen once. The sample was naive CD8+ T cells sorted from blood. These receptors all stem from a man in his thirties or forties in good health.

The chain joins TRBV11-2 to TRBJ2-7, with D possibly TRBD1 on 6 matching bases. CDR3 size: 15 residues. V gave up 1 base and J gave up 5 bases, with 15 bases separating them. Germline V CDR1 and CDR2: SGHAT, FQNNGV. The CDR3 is CASSLGAVGADEQYF. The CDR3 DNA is TGTGCCAGCAGCTTAGGGGCCGTGGGGGCCGACGAGCAGTACTTC.

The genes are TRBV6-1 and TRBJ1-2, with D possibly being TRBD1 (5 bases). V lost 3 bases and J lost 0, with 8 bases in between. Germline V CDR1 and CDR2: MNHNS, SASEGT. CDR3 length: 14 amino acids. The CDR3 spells CASSEGPANYGYTF. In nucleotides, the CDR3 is TGTGCCAGCAGTGAGGGGCCAGCTAACTATGGCTACACCTTC.

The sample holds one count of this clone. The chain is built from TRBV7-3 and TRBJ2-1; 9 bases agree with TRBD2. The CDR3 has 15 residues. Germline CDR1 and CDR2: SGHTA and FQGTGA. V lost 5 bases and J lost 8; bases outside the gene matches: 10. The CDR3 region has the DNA TGTGCCAGCAGCCCTCTGGTAGCGGGAGATCATGAGCAGTTCTTC. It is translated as CASSPLVAGDHEQFF.

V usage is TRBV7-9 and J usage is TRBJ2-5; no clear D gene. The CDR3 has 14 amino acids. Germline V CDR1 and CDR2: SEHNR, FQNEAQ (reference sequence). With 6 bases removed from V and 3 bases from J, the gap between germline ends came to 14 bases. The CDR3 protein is CASREPGAEETQYF. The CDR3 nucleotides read TGTGCCAGCAGGGAACCAGGAGCAGAAGAGACCCAGTACTTC.

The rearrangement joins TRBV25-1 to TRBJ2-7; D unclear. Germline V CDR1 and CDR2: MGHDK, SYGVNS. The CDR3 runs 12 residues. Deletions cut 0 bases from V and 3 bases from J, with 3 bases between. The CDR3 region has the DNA TGTGCCAGCAGTGAATATGTCTACGAGCAGTACTTC. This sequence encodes CASSEYVYEQYF.

The CDR3 DNA sequence: TGCGCCAGCAGCCTAACAGGGGGCTCCTACAATGAGCAGTTCTTC. This gives the protein CASSLTGGSYNEQFF. V usage is TRBV4-1 and J usage is TRBJ2-1; TRBD1 matches at 8 bases. The V segment lost 4 bases and the J segment 0 bases; nucleotides outside the gene matches: 2. This CDR3 spans 15 amino acids. The germline V gene has CDR1 MGHRA and CDR2 YSYEKL.

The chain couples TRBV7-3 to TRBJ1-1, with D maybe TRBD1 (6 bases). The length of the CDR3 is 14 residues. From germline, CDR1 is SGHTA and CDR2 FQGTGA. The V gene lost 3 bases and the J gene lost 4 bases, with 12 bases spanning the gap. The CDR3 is CASSLSGDSTEAFF. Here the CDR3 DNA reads TGTGCCAGCAGCTTGTCAGGGGATAGCACTGAAGCTTTCTTT. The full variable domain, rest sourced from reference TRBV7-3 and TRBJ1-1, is GAGVSQTPSNKVTEKGKYVELRCDPISGHTALYWYRQSLGQGPEFLIYFQGTGAADDSGLPNDRFFAVRPEGSVSTLKIQRTERGDSAVYLCASSLSGDSTEAFFGQGTRLTVV.

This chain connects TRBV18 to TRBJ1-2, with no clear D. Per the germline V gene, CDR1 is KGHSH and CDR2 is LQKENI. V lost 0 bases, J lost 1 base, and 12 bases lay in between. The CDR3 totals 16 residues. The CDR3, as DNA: TGTGCCAGCTCACCACCGACACTAGAGATTAACTATGGCTACACCTTC. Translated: CASSPPTLEINYGYTF.

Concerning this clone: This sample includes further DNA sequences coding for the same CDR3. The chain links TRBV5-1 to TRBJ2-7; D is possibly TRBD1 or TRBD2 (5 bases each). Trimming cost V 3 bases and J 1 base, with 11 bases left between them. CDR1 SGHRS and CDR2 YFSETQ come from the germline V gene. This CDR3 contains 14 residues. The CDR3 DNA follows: TGCGCCAGCAGCTCCGGGACCGGTTCCTACGAGCAGTACTTC. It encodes CASSSGTGSYEQYF.

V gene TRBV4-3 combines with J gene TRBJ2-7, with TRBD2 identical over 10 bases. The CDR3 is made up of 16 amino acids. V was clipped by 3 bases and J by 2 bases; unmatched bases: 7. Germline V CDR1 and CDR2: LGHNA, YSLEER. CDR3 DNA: TGCGCCAGCAGCCACAGGACTAGCGGAAGAACCTACGAGCAGTACTTC. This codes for CASSHRTSGRTYEQYF.